This TCR beta chain was found in a study of cytomegalovirus exposure and HLA in healthy donors. As regards this clone: Its antigen is currently unknown.

Whole-study results and caveats: A highly shared variant cluster was judged a likely technical artifact. Sequencing depth roughly uniform across donors was assumed in presence/absence analyses.

PCR employed 60 Vbeta and 13 Jbeta primers. Here immunoSEQ multiplex PCR was the method, and the copy in TCRdb shows in-frame clones only, minus some. The table records 75,000 to 100,000 clones, 70% to 80% of them present only once. The germline V gene encodes CDR1 SNHLY and CDR2 FYNNEI. This CDR3 has 13 amino acids. After removal of 4 bases from V and 7 bases from J, the junction contained 6 bases not matched to a gene. The TCR originated in a man in his fifties or sixties in good health and CMV-seronegative. The chain joins TRBV2 to TRBJ2-7, with 8 positions matching TRBD1. The source material was PBMCs. CDR3 sequence: CASSGDRTGEQYF. In nucleotides, the CDR3 is TGTGCCAGCAGTGGGGACAGGACGGGGGAGCAGTACTTC.